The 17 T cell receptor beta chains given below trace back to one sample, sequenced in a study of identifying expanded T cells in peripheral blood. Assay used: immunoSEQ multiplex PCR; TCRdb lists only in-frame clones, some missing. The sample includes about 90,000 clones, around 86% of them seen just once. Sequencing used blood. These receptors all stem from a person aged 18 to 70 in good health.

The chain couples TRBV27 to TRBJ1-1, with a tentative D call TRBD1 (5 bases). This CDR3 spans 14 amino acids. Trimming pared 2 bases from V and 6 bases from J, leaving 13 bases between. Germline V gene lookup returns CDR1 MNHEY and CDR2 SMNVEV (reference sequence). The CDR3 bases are TGTGCCAGCAGTTTAGCAGGGAAAAGCTCTGAAGCTTTCTTT. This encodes CASSLAGKSSEAFF.

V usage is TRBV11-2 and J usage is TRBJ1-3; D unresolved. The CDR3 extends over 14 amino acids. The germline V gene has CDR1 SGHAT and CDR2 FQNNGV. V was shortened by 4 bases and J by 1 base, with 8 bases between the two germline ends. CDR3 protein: CASSSRASGNTIYF. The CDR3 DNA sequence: TGTGCCAGCAGCTCTCGGGCTTCTGGAAACACCATATATTTT.

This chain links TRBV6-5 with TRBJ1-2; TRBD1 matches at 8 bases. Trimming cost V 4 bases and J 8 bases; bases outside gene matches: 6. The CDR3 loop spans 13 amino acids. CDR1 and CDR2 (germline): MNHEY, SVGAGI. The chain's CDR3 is CASSSQGARGYTF. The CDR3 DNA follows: TGTGCCAGCAGTTCTCAGGGGGCGCGAGGCTACACCTTC.

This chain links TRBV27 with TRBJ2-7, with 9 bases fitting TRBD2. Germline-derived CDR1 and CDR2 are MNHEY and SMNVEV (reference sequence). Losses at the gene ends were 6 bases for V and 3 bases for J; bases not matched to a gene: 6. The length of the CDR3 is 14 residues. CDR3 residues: CASRSGGPLYEQYF. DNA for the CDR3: TGTGCCAGCAGGAGCGGGGGGCCTCTCTACGAGCAGTACTTC.

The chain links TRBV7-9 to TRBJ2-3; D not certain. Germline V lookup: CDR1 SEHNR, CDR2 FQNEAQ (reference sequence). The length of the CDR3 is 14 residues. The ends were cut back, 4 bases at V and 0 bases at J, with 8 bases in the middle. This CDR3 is CASSYRSSTDTQYF. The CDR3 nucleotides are TGTGCCAGCAGCTACCGATCTAGCACAGATACGCAGTATTTT.

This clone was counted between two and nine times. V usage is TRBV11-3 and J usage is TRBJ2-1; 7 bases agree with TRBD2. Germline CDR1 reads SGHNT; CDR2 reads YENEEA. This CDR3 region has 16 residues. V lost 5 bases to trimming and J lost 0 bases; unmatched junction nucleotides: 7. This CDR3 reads CASSPTSWSSYNEQFF. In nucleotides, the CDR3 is TGTGCCAGCAGCCCGACTAGCTGGAGCTCCTACAATGAGCAGTTCTTC.

The chain's CDR3 is CASSPEQGANQPQHF. CDR3 nucleotides: TGTGCCAGCTCACCGGAACAGGGGGCAAATCAGCCCCAGCATTTT. The chain is built from TRBV18 and TRBJ1-5, with 9 bases identical to TRBD1. Trimming took 3 bases from V and 4 from J; bases not matched to a gene: 4. Per the germline V gene, CDR1 is KGHSH and CDR2 is LQKENI. The CDR3 spans 15 residues.

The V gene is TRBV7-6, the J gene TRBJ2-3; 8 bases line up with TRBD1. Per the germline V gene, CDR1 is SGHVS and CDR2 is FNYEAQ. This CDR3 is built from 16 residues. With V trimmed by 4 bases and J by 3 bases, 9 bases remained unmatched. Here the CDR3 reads CASSSAQGAVTDTQYF. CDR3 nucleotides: TGTGCCAGCAGCTCAGCGCAGGGGGCAGTTACAGATACGCAGTATTTT.

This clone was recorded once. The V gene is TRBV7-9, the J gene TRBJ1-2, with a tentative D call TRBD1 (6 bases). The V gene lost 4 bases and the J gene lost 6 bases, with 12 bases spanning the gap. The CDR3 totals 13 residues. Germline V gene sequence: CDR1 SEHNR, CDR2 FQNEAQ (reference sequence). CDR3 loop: CASSSRGGDGYTF. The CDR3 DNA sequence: TGTGCCAGCAGCTCGAGGGGGGGAGATGGCTACACCTTC.

CDR3 protein: CASSPRLAGNSRGTGELFF. DNA for the CDR3: TGTGCCAGCTCACCGCGGCTAGCGGGAAACAGCCGGGGCACCGGGGAGCTGTTTTTT. The chain couples TRBV18 to TRBJ2-2; 9 bases are a match to TRBD2. Germline V CDR1 and CDR2: KGHSH, LQKENI. V lost 3 bases and J lost 4; bases outside the gene matches: 15. CDR3 length: 19 residues.

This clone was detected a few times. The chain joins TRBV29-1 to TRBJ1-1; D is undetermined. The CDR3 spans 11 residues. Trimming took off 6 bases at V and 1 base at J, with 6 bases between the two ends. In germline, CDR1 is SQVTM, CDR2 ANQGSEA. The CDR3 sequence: CSVGRNTEAFF. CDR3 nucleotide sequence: TGCAGCGTGGGTAGGAACACTGAAGCTTTCTTT. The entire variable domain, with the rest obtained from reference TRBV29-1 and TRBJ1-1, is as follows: SAVISQKPSRDICQRGTSLTIQCQVDSQVTMMFWYRQQPGQSLTLIATANQGSEATYESGFVIDKFPISRPNLTFSTLTVSNMSPEDSSIYLCSVGRNTEAFFGQGTRLTVV.

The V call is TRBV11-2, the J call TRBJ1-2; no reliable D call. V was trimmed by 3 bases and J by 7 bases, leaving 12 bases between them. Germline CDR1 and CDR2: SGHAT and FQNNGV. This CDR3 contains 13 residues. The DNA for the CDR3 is TGTGCCAGCAGCTTTCGGTCAGCCCCTGGCTACACCTTC. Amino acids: CASSFRSAPGYTF.

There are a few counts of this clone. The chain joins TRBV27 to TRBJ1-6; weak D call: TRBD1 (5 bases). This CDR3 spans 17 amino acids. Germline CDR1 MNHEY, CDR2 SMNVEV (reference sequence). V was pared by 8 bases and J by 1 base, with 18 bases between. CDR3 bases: TGTGCCAGCCCTAAAGGGCGAACAGGTTCCTATAATTCACCCCTCCACTTT. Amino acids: CASPKGRTGSYNSPLHF.

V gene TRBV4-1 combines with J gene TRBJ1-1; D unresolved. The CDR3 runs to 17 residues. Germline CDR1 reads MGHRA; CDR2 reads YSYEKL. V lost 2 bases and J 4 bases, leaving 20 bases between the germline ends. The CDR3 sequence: CASSQWVFPTIPTEAFF. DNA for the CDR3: TGCGCCAGCAGCCAATGGGTCTTCCCTACAATACCCACTGAAGCTTTCTTT.

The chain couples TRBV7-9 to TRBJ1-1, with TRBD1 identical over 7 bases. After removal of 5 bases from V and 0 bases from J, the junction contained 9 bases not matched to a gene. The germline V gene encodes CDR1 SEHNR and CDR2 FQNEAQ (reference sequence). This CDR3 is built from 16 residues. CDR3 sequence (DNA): TGTGCCAGCAGCCCACGGACAGGCTACATGAACACTGAAGCTTTCTTT. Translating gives CASSPRTGYMNTEAFF. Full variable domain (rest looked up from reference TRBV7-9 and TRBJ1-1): DTGVSQNPRHKITKRGQNVTFRCDPISEHNRLYWYRQTLGQGPEFLTYFQNEAQLEKSRLLSDRFSAERPKGSFSTLEIQRTEQGDSAMYLCASSPRTGYMNTEAFFGQGTRLTVV.

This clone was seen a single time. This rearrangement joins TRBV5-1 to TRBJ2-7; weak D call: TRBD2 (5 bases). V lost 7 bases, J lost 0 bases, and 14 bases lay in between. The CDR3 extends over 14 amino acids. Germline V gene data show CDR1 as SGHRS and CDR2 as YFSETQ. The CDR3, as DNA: TGCGCCAGCGGAATTTTTGGGAGCTCCTACGAGCAGTACTTC. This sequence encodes CASGIFGSSYEQYF.

CDR3 residues: CASSLKPQGATNTGELFF. In DNA, the CDR3 is TGTGCCAGCAGTTTAAAACCACAGGGGGCTACAAACACCGGGGAGCTGTTTTTT. The rearrangement joins TRBV27 to TRBJ2-2; 9 positions match TRBD1. The CDR3 extends over 18 amino acids. The germline CDR1 and CDR2 sequences are MNHEY and SMNVEV (reference sequence). With V trimmed by 2 bases and J by 2 bases, 9 bases remained unmatched.